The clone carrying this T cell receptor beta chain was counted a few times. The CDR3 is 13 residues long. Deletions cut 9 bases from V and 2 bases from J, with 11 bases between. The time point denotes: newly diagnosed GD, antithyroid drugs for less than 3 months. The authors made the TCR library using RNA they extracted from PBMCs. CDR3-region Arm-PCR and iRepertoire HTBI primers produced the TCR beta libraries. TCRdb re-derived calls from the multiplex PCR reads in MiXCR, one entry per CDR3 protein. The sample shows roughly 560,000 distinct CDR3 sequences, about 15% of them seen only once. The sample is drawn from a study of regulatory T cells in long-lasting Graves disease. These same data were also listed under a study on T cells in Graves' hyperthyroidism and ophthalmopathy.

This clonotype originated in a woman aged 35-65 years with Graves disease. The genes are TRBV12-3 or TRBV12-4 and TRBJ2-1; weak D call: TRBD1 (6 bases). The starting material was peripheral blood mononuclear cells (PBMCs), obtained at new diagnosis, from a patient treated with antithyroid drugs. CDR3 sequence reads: CASGAGAYNEQFF. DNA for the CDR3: TGTGCCAGTGGGGCAGGGGCCTACAATGAGCAGTTCTTC.